Sequencing of this T cell receptor beta chain was carried out in a study of blood T cell repertoires in COVID-19. About the research overall: Some COVID-19 samples were acute and others convalescent; all came from the United States, Italy and Spain. Nucleic acid was either cDNA or gDNA, and it came from T cells, B-cell-depleted T cells, or PBMCs.

The V gene lost 2 bases and the J gene lost 4 bases, with 6 bases spanning the gap. The CDR3 spans 13 residues. Germline V gives CDR1 MNHEY, CDR2 SVGEGT. How the authors handled the data: Cell counts per sample came from amplifying reference gene primers. Here immunoSEQ multiplex PCR was the method, and the copy in TCRdb shows in-frame clones only, minus some. That table is the source of V, J and clone size, and D and trimming were worked out from the DNA. The repertoire has about 210,000 clones, around four fifths of them found once; the top ten carry approximately 8.1%. The TCR was taken from a woman between 45 and 60 years old with active or convalescent COVID-19. The rearrangement links TRBV6-2 or TRBV6-3 to TRBJ1-5; D is ambiguous. Sequences were obtained from peripheral blood. In DNA form, the CDR3 reads TGTGCCAGCAGTTACCGGTGGAATCAGCCCCAGCATTTT. This codes for CASSYRWNQPQHF.